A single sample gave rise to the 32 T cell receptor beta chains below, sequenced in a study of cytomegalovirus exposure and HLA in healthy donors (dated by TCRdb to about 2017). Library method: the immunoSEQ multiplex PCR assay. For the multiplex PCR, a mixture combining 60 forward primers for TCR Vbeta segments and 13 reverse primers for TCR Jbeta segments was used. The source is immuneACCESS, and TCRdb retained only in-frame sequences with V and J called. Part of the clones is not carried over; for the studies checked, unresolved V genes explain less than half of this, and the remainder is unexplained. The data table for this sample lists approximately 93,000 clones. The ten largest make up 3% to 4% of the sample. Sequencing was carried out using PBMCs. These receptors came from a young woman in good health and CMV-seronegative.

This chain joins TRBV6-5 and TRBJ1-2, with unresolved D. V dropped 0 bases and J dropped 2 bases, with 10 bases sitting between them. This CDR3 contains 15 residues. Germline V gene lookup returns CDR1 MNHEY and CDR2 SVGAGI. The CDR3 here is CASSYSPGRNYGYTF. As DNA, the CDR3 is TGTGCCAGCAGTTACTCGCCGGGGAGAAACTATGGCTACACCTTC.

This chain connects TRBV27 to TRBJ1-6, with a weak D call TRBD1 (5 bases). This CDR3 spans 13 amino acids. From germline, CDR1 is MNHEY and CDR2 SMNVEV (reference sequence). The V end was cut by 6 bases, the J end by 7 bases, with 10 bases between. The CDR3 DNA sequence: TGTGCCAGCAGGTGGAGGGGCAATTCACCCCTCCACTTT. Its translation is CASRWRGNSPLHF.

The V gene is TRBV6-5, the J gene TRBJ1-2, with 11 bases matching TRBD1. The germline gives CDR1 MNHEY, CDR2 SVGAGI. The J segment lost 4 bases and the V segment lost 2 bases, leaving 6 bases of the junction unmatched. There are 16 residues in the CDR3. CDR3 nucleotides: TGTGCCAGCAGTTACGGGGGACAGGGGGGTTCCTATGGCTACACCTTC. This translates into CASSYGGQGGSYGYTF.

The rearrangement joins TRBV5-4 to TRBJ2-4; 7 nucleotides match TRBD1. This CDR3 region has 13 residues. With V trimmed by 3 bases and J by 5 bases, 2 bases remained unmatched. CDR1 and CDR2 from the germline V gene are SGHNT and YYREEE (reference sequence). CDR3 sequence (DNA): TGTGCCAGCAGCTGGACAGGAGAAAACATTCAGTACTTC. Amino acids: CASSWTGENIQYF.

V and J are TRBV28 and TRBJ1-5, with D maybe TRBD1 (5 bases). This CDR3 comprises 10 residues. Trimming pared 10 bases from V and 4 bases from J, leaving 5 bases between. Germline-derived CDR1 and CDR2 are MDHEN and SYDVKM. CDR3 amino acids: CATGNQPQHF. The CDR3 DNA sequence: TGTGCCACAGGGAATCAGCCCCAGCATTTT.

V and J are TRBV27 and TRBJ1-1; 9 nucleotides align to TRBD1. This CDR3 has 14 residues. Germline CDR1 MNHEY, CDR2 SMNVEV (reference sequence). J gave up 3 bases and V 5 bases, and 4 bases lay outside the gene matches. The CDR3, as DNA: TGTGCCAGCAGTGTTAGGACAGGGGACACTGAAGCTTTCTTT. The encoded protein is CASSVRTGDTEAFF.

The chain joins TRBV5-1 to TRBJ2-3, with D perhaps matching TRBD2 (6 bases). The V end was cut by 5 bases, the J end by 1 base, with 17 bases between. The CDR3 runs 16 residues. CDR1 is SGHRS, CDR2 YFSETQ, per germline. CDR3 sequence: CASSPGGGARTDTQYF. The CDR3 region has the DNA TGCGCCAGCAGTCCCGGCGGCGGGGCCCGCACAGATACGCAGTATTTT.

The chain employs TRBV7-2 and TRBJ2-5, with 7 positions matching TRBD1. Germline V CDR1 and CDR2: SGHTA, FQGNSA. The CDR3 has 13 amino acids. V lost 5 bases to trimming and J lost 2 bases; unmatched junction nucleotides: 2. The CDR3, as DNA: TGTGCCAGCAGCCGGGACAGACAAGAGACCCAGTACTTC. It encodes CASSRDRQETQYF.

DNA for the CDR3: TGTGCCAGCAGACTGCGGGAGAGCGAGCAGTACTTC. Translation: CASRLRESEQYF. This chain uses TRBV28 with TRBJ2-7; 7 bases line up with TRBD2. CDR1 and CDR2 from the germline V gene are MDHEN and SYDVKM. There are 12 residues in the CDR3. V lost 6 bases to trimming and J lost 6 bases; unmatched junction nucleotides: 5.

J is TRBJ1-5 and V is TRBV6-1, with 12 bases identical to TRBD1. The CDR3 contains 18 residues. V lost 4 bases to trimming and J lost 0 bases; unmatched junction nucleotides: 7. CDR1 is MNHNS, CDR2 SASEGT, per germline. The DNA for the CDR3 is TGTGCCAGCAGTGGCCGGGACAGGGGGCAATATAGCAATCAGCCCCAGCATTTT. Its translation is CASSGRDRGQYSNQPQHF.

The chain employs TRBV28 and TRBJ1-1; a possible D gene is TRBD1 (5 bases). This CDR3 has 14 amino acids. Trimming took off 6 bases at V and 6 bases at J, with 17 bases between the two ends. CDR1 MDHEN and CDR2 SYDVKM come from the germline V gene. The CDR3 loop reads CASSQPGREAEAFF. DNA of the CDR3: TGTGCCAGCAGCCAGCCCGGCAGGGAGGCTGAAGCTTTCTTT.

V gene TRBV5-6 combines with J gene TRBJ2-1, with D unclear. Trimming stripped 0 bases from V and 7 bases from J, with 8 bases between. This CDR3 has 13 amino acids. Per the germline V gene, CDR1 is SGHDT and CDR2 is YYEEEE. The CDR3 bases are TGTGCCAGCAGCTTGGCCGATAGAAATGAGCAGTTCTTC. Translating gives CASSLADRNEQFF.

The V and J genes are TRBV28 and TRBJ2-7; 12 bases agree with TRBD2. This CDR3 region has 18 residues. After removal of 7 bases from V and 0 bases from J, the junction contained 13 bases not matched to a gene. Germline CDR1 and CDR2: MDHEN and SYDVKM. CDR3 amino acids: CASNDGLAGPSSSYEQYF. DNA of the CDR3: TGTGCCAGCAACGATGGACTAGCGGGACCCTCTAGCTCCTACGAGCAGTACTTC.

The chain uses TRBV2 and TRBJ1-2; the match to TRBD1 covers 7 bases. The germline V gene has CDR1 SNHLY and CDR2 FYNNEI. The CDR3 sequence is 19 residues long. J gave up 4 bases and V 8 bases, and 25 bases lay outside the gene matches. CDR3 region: CASLDFSGQVSNPRYGYTF. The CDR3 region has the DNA TGTGCCAGCCTTGATTTTTCCGGACAGGTCTCTAACCCCCGCTATGGCTACACCTTC.

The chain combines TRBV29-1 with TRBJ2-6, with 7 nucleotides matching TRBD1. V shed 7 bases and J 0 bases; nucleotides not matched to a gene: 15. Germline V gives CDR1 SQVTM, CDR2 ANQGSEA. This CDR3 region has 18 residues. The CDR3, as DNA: TGCAGCGCCACACCCAGGCCGGGACAGTTCTCTGGGGCCAACGTCCTGACTTTC. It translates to CSATPRPGQFSGANVLTF.

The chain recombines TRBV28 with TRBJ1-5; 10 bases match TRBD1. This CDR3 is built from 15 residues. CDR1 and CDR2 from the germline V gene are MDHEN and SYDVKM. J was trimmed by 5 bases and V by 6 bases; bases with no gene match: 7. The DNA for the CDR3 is TGTGCCAGCAGACGGGGACAGGGGCTGGATCAGCCCCAGCATTTT. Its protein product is CASRRGQGLDQPQHF. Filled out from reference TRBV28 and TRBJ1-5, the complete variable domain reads DVKVTQSSRYLVKRTGEKVFLECVQDMDHENMFWYRQDPGLGLRLIYFSYDVKMKEKGDIPEGYSVSREKKERFSLILESASTNQTSMYLCASRRGQGLDQPQHFGDGTRLSIL.

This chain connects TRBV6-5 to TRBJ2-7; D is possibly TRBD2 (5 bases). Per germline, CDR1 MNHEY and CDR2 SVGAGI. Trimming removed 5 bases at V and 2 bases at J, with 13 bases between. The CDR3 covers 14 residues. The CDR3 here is CASSLPGLPYEQYF. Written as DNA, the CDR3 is TGTGCCAGCAGTCTCCCAGGACTTCCCTACGAGCAGTACTTC.

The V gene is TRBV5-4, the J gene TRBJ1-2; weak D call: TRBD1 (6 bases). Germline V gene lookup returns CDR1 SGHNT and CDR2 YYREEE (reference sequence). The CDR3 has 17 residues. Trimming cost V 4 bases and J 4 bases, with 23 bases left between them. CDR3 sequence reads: CASSQPGGGQTGYGYTF. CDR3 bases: TGTGCCAGCAGCCAACCTGGGGGGGGGCAGACTGGCTATGGCTACACCTTC.

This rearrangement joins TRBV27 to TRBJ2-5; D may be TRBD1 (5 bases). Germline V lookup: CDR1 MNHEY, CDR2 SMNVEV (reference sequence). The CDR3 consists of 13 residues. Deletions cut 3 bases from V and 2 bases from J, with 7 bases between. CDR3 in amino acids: CASSFDRQETQYF. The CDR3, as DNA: TGTGCCAGCAGTTTTGACAGACAAGAGACCCAGTACTTC.

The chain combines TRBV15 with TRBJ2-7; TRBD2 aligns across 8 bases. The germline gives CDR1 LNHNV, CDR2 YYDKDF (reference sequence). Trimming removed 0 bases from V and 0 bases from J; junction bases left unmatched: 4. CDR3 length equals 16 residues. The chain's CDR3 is CATSREAGGSSYEQYF. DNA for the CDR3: TGTGCCACCAGCAGAGAGGCGGGAGGCTCCTCCTACGAGCAGTACTTC.

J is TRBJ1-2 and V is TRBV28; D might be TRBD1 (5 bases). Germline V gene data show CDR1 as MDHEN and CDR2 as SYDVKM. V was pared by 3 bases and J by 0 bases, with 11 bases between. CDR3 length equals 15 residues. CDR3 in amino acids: CASSFNRGANYGYTF. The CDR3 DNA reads TGTGCCAGCAGTTTTAATCGGGGGGCTAACTATGGCTACACCTTC.

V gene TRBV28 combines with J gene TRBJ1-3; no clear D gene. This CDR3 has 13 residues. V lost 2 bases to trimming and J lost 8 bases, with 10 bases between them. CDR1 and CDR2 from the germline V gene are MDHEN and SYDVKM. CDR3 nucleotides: TGTGCCAGCAGTTTAGGGCAGGTCCACACCATATATTTT. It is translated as CASSLGQVHTIYF.

CDR3 sequence: CASSQDGGGGYTF. The CDR3 region has the DNA TGCGCCAGCAGCCAAGACGGGGGGGGTGGCTACACCTTC. This chain connects TRBV4-1 to TRBJ1-2, with a possible D match to TRBD1 (5 bases). CDR1 and CDR2 from the germline V gene are MGHRA and YSYEKL. V was cut by 0 bases and J by 7 bases, with 9 bases left in between. This CDR3 is built from 13 residues.

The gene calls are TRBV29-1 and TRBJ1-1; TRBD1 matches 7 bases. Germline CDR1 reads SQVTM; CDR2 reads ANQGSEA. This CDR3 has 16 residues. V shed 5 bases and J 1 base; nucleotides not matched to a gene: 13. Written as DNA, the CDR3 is TGCAGCGTTCCTCGGACAGGCTCTATCGGGAACACTGAAGCTTTCTTT. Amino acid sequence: CSVPRTGSIGNTEAFF.

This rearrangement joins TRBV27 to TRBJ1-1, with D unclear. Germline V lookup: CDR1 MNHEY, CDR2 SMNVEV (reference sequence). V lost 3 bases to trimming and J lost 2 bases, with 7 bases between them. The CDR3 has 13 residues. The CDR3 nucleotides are TGTGCCAGCAGTTTCGTGGGCAACACTGAAGCTTTCTTT. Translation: CASSFVGNTEAFF.

The CDR3 bases are TGTGCCAGCAGCTTAGGGACTAGCTTGGCCCAGTACTTC. Translating gives CASSLGTSLAQYF. This sequence joins TRBV7-2 and TRBJ2-5; 8 bases match TRBD2. V dropped 1 base and J dropped 9; count of bases not matched to a gene: 4. The CDR3 is 13 amino acids. CDR1 is SGHTA, CDR2 FQGNSA, per germline.

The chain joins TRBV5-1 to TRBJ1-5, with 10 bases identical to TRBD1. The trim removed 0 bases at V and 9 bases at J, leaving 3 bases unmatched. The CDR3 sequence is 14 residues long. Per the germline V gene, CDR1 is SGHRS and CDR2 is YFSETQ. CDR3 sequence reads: CASSLGQGARPQHF. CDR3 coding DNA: TGCGCCAGCAGCTTGGGACAGGGGGCTAGGCCCCAGCATTTT. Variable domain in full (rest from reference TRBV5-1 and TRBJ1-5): KAGVTQTPRYLIKTRGQQVTLSCSPISGHRSVSWYQQTPGQGLQFLFEYFSETQRNKGNFPGRFSGRQFSNSRSEMNVSTLELGDSALYLCASSLGQGARPQHFGDGTRLSIL.

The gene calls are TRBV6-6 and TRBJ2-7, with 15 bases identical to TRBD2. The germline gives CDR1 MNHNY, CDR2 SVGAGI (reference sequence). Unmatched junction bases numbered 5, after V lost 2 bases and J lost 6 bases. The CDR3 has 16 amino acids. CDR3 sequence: CASSYGLAGGQGEQYF. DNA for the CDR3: TGTGCCAGCAGTTACGGACTAGCGGGAGGGCAGGGCGAGCAGTACTTC.

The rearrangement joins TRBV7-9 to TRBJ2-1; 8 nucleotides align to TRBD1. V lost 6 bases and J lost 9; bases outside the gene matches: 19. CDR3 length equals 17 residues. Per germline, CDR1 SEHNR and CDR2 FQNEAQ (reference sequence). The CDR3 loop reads CASSPPSMAGGLSEQFF. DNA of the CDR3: TGTGCCAGCAGTCCTCCCTCTATGGCAGGGGGCTTGAGTGAGCAGTTCTTC.

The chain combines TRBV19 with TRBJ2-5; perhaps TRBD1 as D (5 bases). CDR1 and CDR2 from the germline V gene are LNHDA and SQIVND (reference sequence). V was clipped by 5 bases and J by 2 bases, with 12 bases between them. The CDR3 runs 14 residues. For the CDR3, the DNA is TGTGCCAGTAGTGACAGCGACAGACAAGAGACCCAGTACTTC. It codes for CASSDSDRQETQYF.

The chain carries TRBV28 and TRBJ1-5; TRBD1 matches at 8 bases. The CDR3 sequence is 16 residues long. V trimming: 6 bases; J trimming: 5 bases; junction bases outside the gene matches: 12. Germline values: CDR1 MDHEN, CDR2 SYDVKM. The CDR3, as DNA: TGTGCCAGCAGCGAGGACAGGGTAGGGCTGGATCAGCCCCAGCATTTT. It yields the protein CASSEDRVGLDQPQHF.

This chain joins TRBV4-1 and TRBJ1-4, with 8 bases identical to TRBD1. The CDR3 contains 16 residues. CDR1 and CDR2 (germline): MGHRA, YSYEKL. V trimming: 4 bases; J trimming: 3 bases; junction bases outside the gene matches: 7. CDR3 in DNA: TGCGCCAGCAGCCGGACAGGGATAGAAGCTAATGAAAAACTGTTTTTT. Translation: CASSRTGIEANEKLFF.